This T cell receptor beta chain was observed in a study of cytomegalovirus exposure and HLA in healthy donors. The CDR3 spans 15 residues. Germline V gives CDR1 SQVTM, CDR2 ANQGSEA. Trimming removed 1 base at V and 7 bases at J, with 16 bases between. Primers for the PCR totalled 60 Vbeta and 13 Jbeta. Data came from immunoSEQ multiplex PCR; TCRdb stores just in-frame clones and leaves some out. Its listing shows about 87,000 clones. This clonotype was obtained from a man aged 45-65 years in good health and CMV-seropositive. The sequenced sample consisted of PBMCs. The chain links TRBV29-1 to TRBJ2-2; D perhaps matches TRBD2 (7 bases). CDR3 protein: CSVEVGGRAVGELFF. DNA of the CDR3: TGCAGCGTTGAAGTAGGGGGGAGGGCCGTCGGGGAGCTGTTTTTT.